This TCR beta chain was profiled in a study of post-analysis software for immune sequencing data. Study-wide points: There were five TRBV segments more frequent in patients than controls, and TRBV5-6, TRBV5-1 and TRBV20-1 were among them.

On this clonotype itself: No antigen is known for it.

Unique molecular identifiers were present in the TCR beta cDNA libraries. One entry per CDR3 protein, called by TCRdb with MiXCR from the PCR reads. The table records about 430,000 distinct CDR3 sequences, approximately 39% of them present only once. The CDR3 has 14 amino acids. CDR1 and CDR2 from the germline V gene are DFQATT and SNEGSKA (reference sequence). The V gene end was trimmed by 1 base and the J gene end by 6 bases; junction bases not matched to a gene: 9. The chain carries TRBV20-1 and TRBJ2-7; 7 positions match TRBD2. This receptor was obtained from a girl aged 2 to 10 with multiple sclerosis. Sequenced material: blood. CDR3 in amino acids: CSARGVGGPSEQYF. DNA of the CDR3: TGCAGTGCTAGAGGTGTGGGAGGGCCTAGCGAGCAGTACTTC.